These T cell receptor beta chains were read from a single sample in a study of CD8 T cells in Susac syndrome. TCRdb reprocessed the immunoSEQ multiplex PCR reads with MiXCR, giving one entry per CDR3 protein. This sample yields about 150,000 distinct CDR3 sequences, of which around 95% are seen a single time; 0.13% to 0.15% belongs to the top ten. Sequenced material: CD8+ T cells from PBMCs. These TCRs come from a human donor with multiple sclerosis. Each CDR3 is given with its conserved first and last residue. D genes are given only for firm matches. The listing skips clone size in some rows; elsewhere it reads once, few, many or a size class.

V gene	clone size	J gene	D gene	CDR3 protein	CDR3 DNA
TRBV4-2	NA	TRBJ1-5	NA	CASSPVTNQPQHF	TGTGCCAGCAGCCCGGTCACCAATCAGCCCCAGCATTTT
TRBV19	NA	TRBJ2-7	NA	CASSKDRTTAAYEQYF	TGTGCCAGTAGTAAAGACAGGACTACCGCGGCCTACGAGCAGTACTTC
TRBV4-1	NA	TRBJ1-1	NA	CASSQVKGDTEAFF	TGCGCCAGCAGCCAAGTCAAGGGAGACACTGAAGCTTTCTTT
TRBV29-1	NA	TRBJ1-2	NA	CSVVGGLNYGYTF	TGCAGCGTTGTCGGAGGGCTAAACTATGGCTACACCTTC
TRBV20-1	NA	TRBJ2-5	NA	CSRVGRSTQTQYF	TGCAGCCGCGTGGGCAGGTCAACGCAGACCCAGTACTTC
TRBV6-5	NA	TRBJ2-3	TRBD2	CASSYTSGVTDTQYF	TGTGCCAGCAGTTACACCAGCGGGGTAACAGATACGCAGTATTTT
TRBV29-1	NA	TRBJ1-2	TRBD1	CSVKDRGYGYTF	TGCAGCGTTAAGGACAGGGGCTATGGCTACACCTTC
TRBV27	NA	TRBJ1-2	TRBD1	CASSPKEGAVDGYTF	TGTGCCAGCAGTCCCAAGGAGGGGGCGGTGGATGGCTACACCTTC
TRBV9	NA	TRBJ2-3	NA	CASSVGQRYTDTQYF	TGTGCCAGCAGCGTGGGTCAGCGGTACACAGATACGCAGTATTTT
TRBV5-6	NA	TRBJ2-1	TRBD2	CATMGLAGDYEQFF	TGTGCCACCATGGGGCTAGCGGGGGATTATGAGCAGTTCTTC
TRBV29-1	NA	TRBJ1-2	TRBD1	CSVDRTGDPDYGYTF	TGCAGCGTCGACCGGACAGGGGACCCAGACTATGGCTACACCTTC
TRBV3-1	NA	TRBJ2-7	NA	CASSQDWGDEQYF	TGTGCCAGCAGCCAAGATTGGGGGGACGAGCAGTACTTC
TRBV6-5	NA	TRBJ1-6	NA	CASSEDRNNSPLHF	TGTGCCAGCAGCGAGGACAGAAATAATTCACCCCTCCACTTT
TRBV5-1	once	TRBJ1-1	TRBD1	CASSFRRTGNTEAFF	TGCGCCAGCAGCTTTCGAAGGACAGGGAACACTGAAGCTTTCTTT
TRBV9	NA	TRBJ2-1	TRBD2	CASSVARLADHNEQFF	TGTGCCAGCAGCGTAGCAAGACTAGCGGATCACAATGAGCAGTTCTTC
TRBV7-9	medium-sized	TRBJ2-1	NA	CASSPPWSSDEQFF	TGTGCCAGCAGCCCCCCATGGTCGAGTGATGAGCAGTTCTTC
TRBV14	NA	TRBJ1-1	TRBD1	CASSPGQGTTEAFF	TGTGCCAGCAGCCCGGGACAGGGGACGACTGAAGCTTTCTTT
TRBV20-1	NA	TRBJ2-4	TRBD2	CSALGLAGVHGAKNIQYF	TGCAGTGCCCTCGGACTAGCGGGGGTCCATGGGGCCAAAAACATTCAGTACTTC
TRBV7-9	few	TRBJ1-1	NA	CASSLGLTEAFF	TGTGCCAGCAGCTTAGGTCTCACTGAAGCTTTCTTT
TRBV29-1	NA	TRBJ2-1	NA	CSVESPTSRQPNYNEQFF	TGCAGCGTTGAATCGCCTACGTCGCGGCAACCGAACTACAATGAGCAGTTCTTC
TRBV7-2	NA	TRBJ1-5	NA	CASSPPGGINQPQHF	TGTGCCAGCAGCCCTCCGGGGGGCATTAATCAGCCCCAGCATTTT
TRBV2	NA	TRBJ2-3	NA	CASTRGSTDTQYF	TGTGCCAGCACTCGGGGGAGCACAGATACGCAGTATTTT
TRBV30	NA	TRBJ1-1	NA	CAWSKDSRTEAFF	TGTGCCTGGAGCAAGGACAGTCGGACTGAAGCTTTCTTT
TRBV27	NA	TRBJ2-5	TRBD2	CASSVLARGETQYF	TGTGCCAGCAGTGTACTAGCGAGAGGGGAGACCCAGTACTTC
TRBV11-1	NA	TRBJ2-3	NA	CASTLGGTDTQYF	TGTGCCAGCACCCTTGGAGGGACAGATACGCAGTATTTT
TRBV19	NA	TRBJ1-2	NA	CATGGVAGGYTF	TGTGCCACAGGAGGAGTGGCGGGGGGCTACACCTTC
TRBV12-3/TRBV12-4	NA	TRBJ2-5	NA	CASSAGETQYF	TGTGCCAGCAGTGCAGGGGAGACCCAGTACTTC
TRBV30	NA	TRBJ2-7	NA	CAWSVGDEQYF	TGTGCCTGGAGTGTAGGGGACGAGCAGTACTTC
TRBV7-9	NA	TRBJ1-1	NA	CASSLTRGADTEAFF	TGTGCCAGCAGCTTAACCCGGGGGGCGGATACTGAAGCTTTCTTT
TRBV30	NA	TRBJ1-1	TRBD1	CAWSWDSQNTEAFF	TGTGCCTGGAGCTGGGACAGCCAGAACACTGAAGCTTTCTTT
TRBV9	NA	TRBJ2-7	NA	CASSVDGTYEQYF	TGTGCCAGCAGCGTAGACGGCACCTACGAGCAGTACTTC
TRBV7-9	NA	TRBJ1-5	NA	CASSRAGNTRDPQHF	TGTGCCAGCAGCCGAGCCGGGAACACACGGGATCCCCAGCATTTT
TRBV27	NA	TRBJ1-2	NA	CASSLSPDGGYTF	TGTGCCAGCAGTTTATCGCCCGATGGTGGCTACACCTTC
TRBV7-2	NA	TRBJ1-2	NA	CASSLVAGYGYTF	TGTGCCAGCAGCTTAGTGGCAGGGTATGGCTACACCTTC
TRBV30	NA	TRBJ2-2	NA	CAWTPSPNTGELFF	TGTGCCTGGACCCCCAGCCCGAACACCGGGGAGCTGTTTTTT
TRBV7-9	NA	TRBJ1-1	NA	CASSLVGVATEAFF	TGTGCCAGCAGCCTCGTCGGGGTGGCCACTGAAGCCTTCTTT
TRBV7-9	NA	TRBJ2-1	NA	CASSLWLTGTTGGQFF	TGTGCCAGCAGCTTATGGTTGACAGGAACTACGGGTGGGCAGTTCTTC
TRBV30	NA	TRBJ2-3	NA	CAWDRTSTDTQYF	TGTGCCTGGGACAGGACTAGCACAGATACGCAGTATTTT
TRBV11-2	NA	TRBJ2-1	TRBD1	CASRTTGIEQFF	TGTGCCAGCAGAACGACAGGGATTGAGCAGTTCTTC
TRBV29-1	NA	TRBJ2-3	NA	CSVEPGVQGPPDTQYF	TGCAGCGTTGAACCAGGAGTGCAGGGCCCTCCGGATACGCAGTATTTT
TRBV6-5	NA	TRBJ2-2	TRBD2	CASSYSERGAVNTGELFF	TGTGCCAGCAGTTACTCTGAGCGGGGGGCCGTTAACACCGGGGAGCTGTTTTTT
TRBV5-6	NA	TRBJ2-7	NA	CASSLTETLYEQYF	TGTGCCAGCAGCTTGACAGAAACTCTCTACGAGCAGTACTTC
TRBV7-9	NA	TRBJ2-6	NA	CASSPPRSVRISGANVLTF	TGTGCCAGCAGCCCCCCTCGCTCGGTCCGAATATCTGGGGCCAACGTCCTGACTTTC
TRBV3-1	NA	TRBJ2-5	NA	CASSQDLSSVETQYF	TGTGCCAGCAGCCAAGATTTATCCTCGGTAGAGACCCAGTACTTC
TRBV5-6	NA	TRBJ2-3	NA	CASSLDREWYTQYF	TGTGCCAGCAGCTTGGACAGGGAGTGGTATACGCAGTATTTT
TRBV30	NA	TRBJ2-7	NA	CAWSDHSGQMGSSSLAPSYEQYF	TGTGCCTGGAGTGACCACTCGGGACAAATGGGATCTTCTAGCCTAGCACCCTCCTACGAGCAGTACTTC
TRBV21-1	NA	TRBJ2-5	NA	CASSKERGPGETQYF	TGTGCCAGCAGCAAAGAAAGGGGGCCAGGAGAGACCCAGTACTTC
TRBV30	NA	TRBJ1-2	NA	CAWTSTPPGHPANYGYTF	TGTGCCTGGACCTCCACCCCTCCAGGACACCCGGCTAACTATGGCTACACCTTC
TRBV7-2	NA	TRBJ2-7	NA	CASSLVTGSTYEQYF	TGTGCCAGCAGCTTAGTGACAGGTTCGACCTACGAGCAGTACTTC
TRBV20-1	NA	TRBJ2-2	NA	CSARDVLRASPGELFF	TGCAGTGCTAGAGATGTTCTCCGCGCTAGTCCCGGGGAGCTGTTTTTT
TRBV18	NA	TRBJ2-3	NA	CASSPQGHGTTDTQYF	TGTGCCAGCTCACCTCAAGGTCATGGGACCACAGATACGCAGTATTTT
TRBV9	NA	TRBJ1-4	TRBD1	CASSVSGGHEKLFF	TGTGCCAGCAGCGTATCAGGGGGGCATGAAAAACTGTTTTTT
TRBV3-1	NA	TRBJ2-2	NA	CASSANGPLRTNTGELFF	TGTGCCAGCAGCGCTAACGGACCCCTGCGTACGAACACCGGGGAGCTGTTTTTT